The table lists the clone carrying this T cell receptor beta chain with a count of one. Its antigen is not identified. The treatment here: 10-day PBMC culture with coronavirus spike peptide pools or control peptides (ViraFEST assay). This sample is part of a study of vaccination and CD4 T cells after COVID-19. Study background: In the convalescent group, nasal swab PCR was SARS-CoV-2 positive; about nine cases were mild and one severe. Convalescent patients gave post-COVID blood a median about 110 days post-diagnosis, range 35 to 161.

General study points: Among those convalescent, a median approximately 83% of reactive clones emerged solely post-vaccination.

The ends were cut back, 5 bases at V and 7 bases at J, with 15 bases in the middle. This CDR3 region has 13 residues. Per the germline V gene, CDR1 is SGHNT and CDR2 is YENEEA. Cultured CD4+ T cell DNA was sequenced using the Oncomine TCR Beta short-read assay. Genomic DNA was taken out of cultured CD4+ T cells by extraction. A single record per CDR3 protein comes from TCRdb applying MiXCR to the PCR reads. The sample lists 2,500 to 3,500 distinct CDR3 sequences; 77% were seen once. This clonotype originated in a human donor who had recovered from COVID-19. This chain connects TRBV11-3 to TRBJ2-7; possibly TRBD2 for D (5 bases). Sequencing was performed on CD4+ T cells from blood, cultured in vitro. The CDR3 reads CASSHPGIGEQYF. CDR3 coding DNA: TGTGCCAGCAGCCATCCGGGAATCGGGGAGCAGTACTTC.